Given below is one T cell receptor beta chain in context. Its antigen is unidentified. The CDR3 has 17 residues. Germline CDR1 and CDR2: MGHRA and YSYEKL. V was shortened by 0 bases and J by 2 bases, with 17 bases between the two germline ends. The PCR had 60 Vbeta and 13 Jbeta primers. Repertoires were generated with immunoSEQ multiplex PCR, while TCRdb's copy carries only in-frame clones and drops some. Of approximately 210,000 clones detected, around 81% appear once; the ten largest clones hold approximately 1.8%. This sample was taken from a study of cytomegalovirus exposure and HLA in healthy donors. Turning to the study itself: Previous work identified 117 million unique TCR beta sequences from approximately 190 million T cells. Notes on the study in general: Highly shared sequence variants in one cluster were likely a sequencing artifact. Most TCR sequences were uncommon, yet certain public TCRs appeared in many donors.

Sequenced input: PBMCs. The chain links TRBV4-1 to TRBJ2-7; D ambiguous. This TCR was recovered from a man between 18 and 35 years old in good health and CMV-seronegative. CDR3 protein: CASSQEMWSDFAYEQYF. The CDR3, as DNA: TGCGCCAGCAGCCAAGAAATGTGGAGCGACTTCGCCTACGAGCAGTACTTC.